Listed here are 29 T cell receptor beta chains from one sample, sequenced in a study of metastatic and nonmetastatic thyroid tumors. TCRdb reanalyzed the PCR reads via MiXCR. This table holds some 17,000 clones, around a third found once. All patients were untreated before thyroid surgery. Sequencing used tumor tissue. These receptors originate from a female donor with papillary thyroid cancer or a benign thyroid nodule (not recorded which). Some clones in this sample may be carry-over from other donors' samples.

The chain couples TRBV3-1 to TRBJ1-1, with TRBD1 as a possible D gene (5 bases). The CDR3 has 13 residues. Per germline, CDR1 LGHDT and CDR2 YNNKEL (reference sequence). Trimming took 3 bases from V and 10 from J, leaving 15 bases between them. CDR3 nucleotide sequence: TGTGCCAGCAGCCAGGGGACCACCCGGGGAGCTTTCTTT. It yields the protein CASSQGTTRGAFF.

CDR3 sequence reads: CSVGDHYEQYF. DNA for the CDR3: TGCAGTGTCGGGGACCACTACGAGCAGTACTTC. This chain connects TRBV20-1 to TRBJ2-7, with D tentatively TRBD1 or TRBD2 (5 bases each). The CDR3 totals 11 residues. The V gene lost 7 bases and the J gene lost 3 bases, with 10 bases spanning the gap. Per germline, CDR1 DFQATT and CDR2 SNEGSKA (reference sequence).

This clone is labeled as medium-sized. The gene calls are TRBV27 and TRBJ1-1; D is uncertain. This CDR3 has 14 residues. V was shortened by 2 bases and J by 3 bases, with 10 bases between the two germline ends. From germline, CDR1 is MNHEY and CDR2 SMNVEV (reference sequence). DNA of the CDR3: TGTGCCAGCAGTTTAAAAGGACCGGACACTGAAGCTTTCTTT. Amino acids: CASSLKGPDTEAFF.

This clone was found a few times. CDR3 sequence (DNA): TGTGCCAGCAGTTCCCCGGCAGGGGGCTTCACAGATACGCAGTATTTT. Translation: CASSSPAGGFTDTQYF. The J gene is TRBJ2-3, the V gene TRBV27, with 8 bases fitting TRBD1. The V segment lost 4 bases and the J segment 2 bases; nucleotides outside the gene matches: 8. This CDR3 has 16 amino acids. Germline V gene sequence: CDR1 MNHEY, CDR2 SMNVEV (reference sequence).

The CDR3 DNA follows: TGTGCCAGCAGTGATGGGGGCGGCGGAGTGGGCACCGGGGAGCTGTTTTTT. This translates into CASSDGGGGVGTGELFF. This chain links TRBV25-1 with TRBJ2-2; the D gene is possibly TRBD1 (6 bases). Germline values: CDR1 MGHDK, CDR2 SYGVNS. There are 17 residues in the CDR3. V shed 3 bases and J shed 4 bases, with 18 bases lying between them. Looking up the rest from reference TRBV25-1 and TRBJ2-2 gives the full variable domain: EADIYQTPRYLVIGTGKKITLECSQTMGHDKMYWYQQDPGMELHLIHYSYGVNSTEKGDLSSESTVSRIRTEHFPLTLESARPSHTSQYLCASSDGGGGVGTGELFFGEGSRLTVL.

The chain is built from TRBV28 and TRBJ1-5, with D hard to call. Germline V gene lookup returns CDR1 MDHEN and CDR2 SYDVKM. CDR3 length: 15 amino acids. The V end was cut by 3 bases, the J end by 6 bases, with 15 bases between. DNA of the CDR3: TGTGCCAGCAGTTTTCCCCGCACGGGGATTCAGCCCCAGCATTTT. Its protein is CASSFPRTGIQPQHF.

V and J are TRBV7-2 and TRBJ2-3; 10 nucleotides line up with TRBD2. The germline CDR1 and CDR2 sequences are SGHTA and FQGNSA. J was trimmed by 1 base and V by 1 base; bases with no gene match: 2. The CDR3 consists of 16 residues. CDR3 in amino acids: CASSLGAGGGTDTQYF. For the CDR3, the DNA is TGTGCCAGCAGCTTAGGAGCGGGGGGGGGCACAGATACGCAGTATTTT.

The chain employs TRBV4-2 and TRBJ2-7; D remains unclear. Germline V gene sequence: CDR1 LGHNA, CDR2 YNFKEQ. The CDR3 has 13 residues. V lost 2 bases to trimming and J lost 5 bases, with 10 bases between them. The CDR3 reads CASSQTSIDEQYF. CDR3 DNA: TGTGCCAGCAGCCAAACCTCCATCGACGAGCAGTACTTC.

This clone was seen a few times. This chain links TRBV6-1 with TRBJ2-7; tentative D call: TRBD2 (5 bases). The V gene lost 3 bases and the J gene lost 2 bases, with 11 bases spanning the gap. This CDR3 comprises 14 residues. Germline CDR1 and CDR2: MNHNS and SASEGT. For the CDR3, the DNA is TGTGCCAGCAGTGAGGAGGACGGAGCCTACGAGCAGTACTTC. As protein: CASSEEDGAYEQYF.

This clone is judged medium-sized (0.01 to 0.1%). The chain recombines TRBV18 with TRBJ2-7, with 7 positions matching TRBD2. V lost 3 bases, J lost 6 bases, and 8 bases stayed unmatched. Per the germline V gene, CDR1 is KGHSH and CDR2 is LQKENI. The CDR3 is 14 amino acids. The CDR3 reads CASSPPAGEAEQYF. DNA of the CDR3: TGTGCCAGCTCACCCCCTGCGGGAGAAGCCGAGCAGTACTTC.

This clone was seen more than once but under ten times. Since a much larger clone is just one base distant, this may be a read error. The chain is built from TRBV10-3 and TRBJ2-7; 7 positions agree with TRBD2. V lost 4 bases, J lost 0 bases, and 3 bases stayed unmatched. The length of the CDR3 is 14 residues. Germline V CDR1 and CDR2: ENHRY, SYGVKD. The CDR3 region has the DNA TGTGCCATCAGTGGGCTAGCGGCCTCCTACGAGCAGTACTTC. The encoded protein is CAISGLAASYEQYF.

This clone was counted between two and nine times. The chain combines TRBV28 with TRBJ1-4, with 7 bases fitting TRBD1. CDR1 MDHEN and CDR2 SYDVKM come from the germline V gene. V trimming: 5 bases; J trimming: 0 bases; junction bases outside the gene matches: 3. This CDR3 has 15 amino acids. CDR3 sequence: CASSPGQATNEKLFF. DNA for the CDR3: TGTGCCAGCAGTCCCGGACAGGCAACTAATGAAAAACTGTTTTTT.

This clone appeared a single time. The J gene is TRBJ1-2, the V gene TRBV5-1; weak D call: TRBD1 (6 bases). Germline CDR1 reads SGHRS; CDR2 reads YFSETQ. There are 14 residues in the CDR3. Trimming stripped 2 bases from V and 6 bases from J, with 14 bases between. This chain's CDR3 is CASSLGTPGDGYTF. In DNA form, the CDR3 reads TGCGCCAGCAGCTTAGGGACCCCAGGGGATGGCTACACCTTC. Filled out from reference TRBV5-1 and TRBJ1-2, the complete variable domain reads KAGVTQTPRYLIKTRGQQVTLSCSPISGHRSVSWYQQTPGQGLQFLFEYFSETQRNKGNFPGRFSGRQFSNSRSEMNVSTLELGDSALYLCASSLGTPGDGYTFGSGTRLTVV.

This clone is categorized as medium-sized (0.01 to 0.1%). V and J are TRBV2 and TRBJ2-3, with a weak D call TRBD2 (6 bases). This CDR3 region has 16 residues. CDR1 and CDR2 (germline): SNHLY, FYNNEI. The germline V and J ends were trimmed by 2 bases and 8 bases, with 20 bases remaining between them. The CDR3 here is CASSEFVPSARGTQYF. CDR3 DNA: TGTGCCAGCAGTGAATTTGTCCCTAGCGCTAGAGGTACGCAGTATTTT. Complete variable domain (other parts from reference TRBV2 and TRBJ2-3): EPEVTQTPSHQVTQMGQEVILRCVPISNHLYFYWYRQILGQKVEFLVSFYNNEISEKSEIFDDQFSVERPDGSNFTLKIRSTKLEDSAMYFCASSEFVPSARGTQYFGPGTRLTVL.

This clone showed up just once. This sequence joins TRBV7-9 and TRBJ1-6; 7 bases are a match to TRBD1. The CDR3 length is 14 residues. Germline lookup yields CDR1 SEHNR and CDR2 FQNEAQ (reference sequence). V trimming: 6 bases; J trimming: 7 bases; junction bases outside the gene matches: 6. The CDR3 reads CASRPGTANSPLHF. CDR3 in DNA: TGTGCCAGCAGACCCGGGACAGCAAATTCACCCCTCCACTTT.

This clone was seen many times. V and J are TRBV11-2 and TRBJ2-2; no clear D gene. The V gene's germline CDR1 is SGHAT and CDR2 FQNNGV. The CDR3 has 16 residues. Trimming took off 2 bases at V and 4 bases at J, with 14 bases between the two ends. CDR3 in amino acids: CASSLRVVTSTGELFF. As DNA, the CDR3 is TGTGCCAGCAGCTTAAGGGTCGTCACATCCACCGGGGAGCTGTTTTTT.

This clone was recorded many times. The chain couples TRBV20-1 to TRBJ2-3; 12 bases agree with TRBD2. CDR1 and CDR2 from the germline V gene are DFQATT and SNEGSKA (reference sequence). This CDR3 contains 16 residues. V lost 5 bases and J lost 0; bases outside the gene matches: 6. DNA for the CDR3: TGCAGTGCTTGGACCGGGACTAGCGGGAGCACAGATACGCAGTATTTT. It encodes CSAWTGTSGSTDTQYF.

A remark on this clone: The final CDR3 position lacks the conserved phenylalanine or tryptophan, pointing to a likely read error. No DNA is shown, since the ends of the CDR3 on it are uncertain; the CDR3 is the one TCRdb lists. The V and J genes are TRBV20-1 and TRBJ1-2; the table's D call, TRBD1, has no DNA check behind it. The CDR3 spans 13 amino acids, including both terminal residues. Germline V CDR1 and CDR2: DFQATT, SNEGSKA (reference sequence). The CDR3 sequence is CSARDQRGLTMAI.

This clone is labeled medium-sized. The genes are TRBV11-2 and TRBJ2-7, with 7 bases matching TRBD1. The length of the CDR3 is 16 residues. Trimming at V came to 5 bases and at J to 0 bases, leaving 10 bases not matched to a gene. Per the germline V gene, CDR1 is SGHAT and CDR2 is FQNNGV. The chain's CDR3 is CASSPIRAGGSYEQYF. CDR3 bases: TGTGCCAGCAGCCCGATCCGGGCAGGGGGCTCCTACGAGCAGTACTTC.

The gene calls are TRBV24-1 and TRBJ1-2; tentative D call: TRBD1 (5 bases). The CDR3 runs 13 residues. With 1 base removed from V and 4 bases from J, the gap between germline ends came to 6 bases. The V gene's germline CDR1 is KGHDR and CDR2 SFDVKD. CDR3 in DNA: TGTGCCACCAGTGATTTAGACAGCTATGGCTACACCTTC. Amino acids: CATSDLDSYGYTF.

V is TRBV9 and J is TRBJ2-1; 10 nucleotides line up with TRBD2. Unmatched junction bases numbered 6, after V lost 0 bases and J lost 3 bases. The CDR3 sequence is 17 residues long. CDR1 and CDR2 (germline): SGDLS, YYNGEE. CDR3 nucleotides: TGTGCCAGCAGCGTAGCTGGAGCGGGAGGGGGCTACAATGAGCAGTTCTTC. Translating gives CASSVAGAGGGYNEQFF. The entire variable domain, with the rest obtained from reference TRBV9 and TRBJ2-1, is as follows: DSGVTQTPKHLITATGQRVTLRCSPRSGDLSVYWYQQSLDQGLQFLIQYYNGEERAKGNILERFSAQQFPDLHSELNLSSLELGDSALYFCASSVAGAGGGYNEQFFGPGTRLTVL.

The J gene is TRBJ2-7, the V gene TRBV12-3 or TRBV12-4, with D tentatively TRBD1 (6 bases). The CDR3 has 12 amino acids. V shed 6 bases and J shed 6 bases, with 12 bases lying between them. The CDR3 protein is CASRLTGSEQYF. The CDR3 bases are TGTGCCAGCAGGCTTACAGGGAGCGAGCAGTACTTC.

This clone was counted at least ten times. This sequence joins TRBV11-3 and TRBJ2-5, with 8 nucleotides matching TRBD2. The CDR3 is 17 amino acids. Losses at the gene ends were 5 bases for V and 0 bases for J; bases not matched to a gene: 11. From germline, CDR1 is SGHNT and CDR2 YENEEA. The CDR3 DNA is TGTGCCAGCAGCCCCGGAACGAGCGGGAGTTACCAAGAGACCCAGTACTTC. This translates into CASSPGTSGSYQETQYF.

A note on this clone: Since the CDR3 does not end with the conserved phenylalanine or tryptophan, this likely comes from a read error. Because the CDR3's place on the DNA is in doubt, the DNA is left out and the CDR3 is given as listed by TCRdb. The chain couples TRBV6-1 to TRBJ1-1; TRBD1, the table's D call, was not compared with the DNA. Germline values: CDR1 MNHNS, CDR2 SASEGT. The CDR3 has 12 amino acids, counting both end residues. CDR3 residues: CASRQGNAEALY.

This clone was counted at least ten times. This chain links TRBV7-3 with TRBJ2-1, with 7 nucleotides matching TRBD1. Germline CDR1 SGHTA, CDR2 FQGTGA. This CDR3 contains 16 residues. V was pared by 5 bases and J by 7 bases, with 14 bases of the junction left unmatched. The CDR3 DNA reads TGTGCCAGCAGCCTAGGGACCCCGGGACAGACGAATGAGCAGTTCTTC. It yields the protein CASSLGTPGQTNEQFF.

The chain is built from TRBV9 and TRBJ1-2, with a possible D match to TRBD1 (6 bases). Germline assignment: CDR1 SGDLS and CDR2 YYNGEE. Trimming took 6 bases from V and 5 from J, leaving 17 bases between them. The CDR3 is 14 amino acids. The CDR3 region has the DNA TGTGCCAGCACCCCGGGGGGGGCGGGATATGGCTACACCTTC. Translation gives CASTPGGAGYGYTF.

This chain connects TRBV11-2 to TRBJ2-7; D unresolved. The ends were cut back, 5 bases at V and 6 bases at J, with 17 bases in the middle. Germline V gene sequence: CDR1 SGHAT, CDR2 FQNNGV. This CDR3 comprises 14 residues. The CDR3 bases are TGTGCCAGCAGCCCCTCTGGGGTAAAGGTCGAGCAGTACTTC. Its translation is CASSPSGVKVEQYF.

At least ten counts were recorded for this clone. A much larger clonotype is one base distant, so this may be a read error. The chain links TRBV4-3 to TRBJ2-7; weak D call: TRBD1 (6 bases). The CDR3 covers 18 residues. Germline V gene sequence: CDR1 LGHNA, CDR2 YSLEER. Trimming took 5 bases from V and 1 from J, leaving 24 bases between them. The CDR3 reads CASSYSSGWAGESYEQYF. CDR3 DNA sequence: TGCGCCAGCAGCTACTCATCGGGCTGGGCAGGGGAGTCCTACGAGCAGTACTTC.

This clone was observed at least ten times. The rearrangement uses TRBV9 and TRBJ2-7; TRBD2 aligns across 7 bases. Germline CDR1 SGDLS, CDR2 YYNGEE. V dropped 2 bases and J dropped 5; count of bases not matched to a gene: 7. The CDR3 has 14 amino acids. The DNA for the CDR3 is TGTGCCAGCAGCGTCAGCGGGAATTTAGACGAGCAGTACTTC. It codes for CASSVSGNLDEQYF.